Listed here are 22 T cell receptor beta chains from one sample, sequenced in a study of control samples from healthy donors and cancer patients. Only in-frame clones appear in the TCRdb table, and some are missing; sequencing was by immunoSEQ multiplex PCR. The table records about 95,000 clones, 70% to 90% of them present only once. Sequencing was carried out using blood. The receptors were sampled from a man under 40 in good health.

V gene TRBV7-9 combines with J gene TRBJ1-1; 7 bases fit TRBD1. With V trimmed by 1 base and J by 3 bases, 8 bases remained unmatched. Germline-derived CDR1 and CDR2 are SEHNR and FQNEAQ (reference sequence). This CDR3 has 16 amino acids. The CDR3 nucleotides read TGTGCCAGCAGCTTAGTCGCGGGCAGGGGGTACACTGAAGCTTTCTTT. Its translation: CASSLVAGRGYTEAFF. The full variable domain, in which reference TRBV7-9 and TRBJ1-1 provide the parts outside the CDR3, is DTGVSQNPRHKITKRGQNVTFRCDPISEHNRLYWYRQTLGQGPEFLTYFQNEAQLEKSRLLSDRFSAERPKGSFSTLEIQRTEQGDSAMYLCASSLVAGRGYTEAFFGQGTRLTVV.

This clone was picked up one time. The chain recombines TRBV6-5 with TRBJ1-5; 7 bases line up with TRBD1. CDR3 length: 14 amino acids. The germline V gene has CDR1 MNHEY and CDR2 SVGAGI. V shed 7 bases and J 1 base; nucleotides not matched to a gene: 4. The DNA for the CDR3 is TGTGCCAGCAATCAGGGGGGGAGCAATCAGCCCCAGCATTTT. Translated: CASNQGGSNQPQHF.

The chain employs TRBV7-2 and TRBJ1-2; TRBD1 agrees at 9 bases. The CDR3 covers 14 residues. Losses at the gene ends were 0 bases for V and 8 bases for J; bases not matched to a gene: 4. Germline CDR1 and CDR2: SGHTA and FQGNSA. CDR3 sequence reads: CASSLAGTGKGYTF. In DNA, the CDR3 is TGTGCCAGCAGCTTAGCCGGGACAGGGAAAGGCTACACCTTC. Full variable domain (remainder filled in from reference TRBV7-2 and TRBJ1-2): GAGVSQSPSNKVTEKGKDVELRCDPISGHTALYWYRQSLGQGLEFLIYFQGNSAPDKSGLPSDRFSAERTGGSVSTLTIQRTQQEDSAVYLCASSLAGTGKGYTFGSGTRLTVV.

The gene calls are TRBV6-5 and TRBJ1-2, with 10 bases aligning to TRBD1. The J segment lost 7 bases and the V segment lost 5 bases, leaving 7 bases of the junction unmatched. The CDR3 runs to 14 residues. Germline V lookup: CDR1 MNHEY, CDR2 SVGAGI. The CDR3 loop reads CASSNGQGDGGYTF. DNA of the CDR3: TGTGCCAGCAGTAACGGACAGGGGGACGGTGGCTACACCTTC.

Turning to this clone: One end of the junction fails to match germline, which may point to a read error. The CDR3 DNA sequence: TGTGCCAGCAGTTCGTACACTAAAGCTTTCTTT. It yields the protein CASSSYTKAFF. This chain uses TRBV6-5 with TRBJ1-1; D is unclear. Germline V gene lookup returns CDR1 MNHEY and CDR2 SVGAGI. The CDR3 sequence is 11 residues long.

The chain carries TRBV2 and TRBJ2-6; tentative D call: TRBD2 (5 bases). The V end lost 4 bases, the J end lost 0 bases, and 10 bases lay between the germline ends. The CDR3 length is 16 residues. Germline V gene lookup returns CDR1 SNHLY and CDR2 FYNNEI. CDR3: CASSGEEVSGANVLTF. In DNA form, the CDR3 reads TGTGCCAGCAGTGGTGAGGAGGTCTCTGGGGCCAACGTCCTGACTTTC.

This clone occurred once. V usage is TRBV19 and J usage is TRBJ2-3; the D gene is possibly TRBD1 (6 bases). V was cut by 4 bases and J by 1 base, with 9 bases left in between. Germline values: CDR1 LNHDA, CDR2 SQIVND (reference sequence). The CDR3 totals 14 residues. CDR3: CASSKSGGTDTQYF. CDR3 nucleotides: TGTGCCAGTAGTAAGTCAGGGGGCACAGATACGCAGTATTTT.

The J gene is TRBJ1-2, the V gene TRBV14; perhaps TRBD1 as D (6 bases). This CDR3 is built from 15 residues. CDR1 is SGHDN, CDR2 FVKESK, per germline. V shed 1 base and J shed 4 bases, with 13 bases lying between them. CDR3 residues: CASSQAGTGIYGYTF. CDR3 bases: TGTGCCAGCAGCCAAGCGGGAACAGGGATCTATGGCTACACCTTC.

The chain has TRBV3-1 (or the pseudogene TRBV3-2) and TRBJ2-1, with 12 bases lining up with TRBD2. This CDR3 is built from 15 residues. V trimming: 1 base; J trimming: 8 bases; junction bases outside the gene matches: 3. The germline V gene encodes CDR1 LGHDT and CDR2 YNNKEL (reference sequence). The CDR3 is CASSQASGGAYEQFF. For the CDR3, the DNA is TGTGCCAGCAGCCAAGCTAGCGGGGGGGCTTATGAGCAGTTCTTC.

The chain employs TRBV10-3 and TRBJ2-2; weak D call: TRBD2 (5 bases). CDR3 length: 14 residues. Trimming took 9 bases from V and 4 from J, leaving 15 bases between them. Per the germline V gene, CDR1 is ENHRY and CDR2 is SYGVKD. The CDR3 loop reads CAIQTGGGTGELFF. In DNA form, the CDR3 reads TGTGCCATTCAGACGGGTGGAGGCACCGGGGAGCTGTTTTTT.

The sample holds one count of this clone. This sequence joins TRBV19 and TRBJ1-6; D is unclear. V was shortened by 2 bases and J by 10 bases, with 15 bases between the two germline ends. The germline CDR1 and CDR2 sequences are LNHDA and SQIVND (reference sequence). CDR3 size: 15 residues. This chain's CDR3 is CASSISGGWLSPLHF. In DNA form, the CDR3 reads TGTGCCAGTAGTATAAGTGGAGGGTGGTTATCACCCCTCCACTTT.

This clone was found a few times. The rearrangement links TRBV11-2 to TRBJ2-5, with 15 bases fitting TRBD2. V was clipped by 1 base and J by 2 bases; unmatched bases: 8. Germline assignment: CDR1 SGHAT and CDR2 FQNNGV. This CDR3 spans 19 amino acids. The CDR3 loop is CASSLAVWTSGGEQETQYF. In DNA form, the CDR3 reads TGTGCCAGCAGCTTAGCGGTGTGGACTAGCGGGGGGGAACAAGAGACCCAGTACTTC.

This clone was seen just once. The V and J genes are TRBV18 and TRBJ1-2; TRBD1 is a possible D gene (6 bases). Germline lookup yields CDR1 KGHSH and CDR2 LQKENI. Trimming removed 2 bases at V and 3 bases at J, with 13 bases between. The CDR3 length is 15 residues. The CDR3 DNA is TGTGCCAGCTCACCAGAACAGGGAGTTCACTATGGCTACACCTTC. It specifies CASSPEQGVHYGYTF.

This sequence joins TRBV2 and TRBJ1-6; 9 nucleotides agree with TRBD1. Germline lookup yields CDR1 SNHLY and CDR2 FYNNEI. V dropped 10 bases and J dropped 8; count of bases not matched to a gene: 9. The CDR3 runs 14 residues. Here the CDR3 DNA reads TGTGCCACTGGACAGGGGCTCCGATATTCACCCCTCCACTTT. As protein: CATGQGLRYSPLHF.

The genes are TRBV12-3 or TRBV12-4 and TRBJ2-2; D is uncertain. The V end lost 6 bases, the J end lost 4 bases, and 3 bases lay between the germline ends. The CDR3 covers 11 residues. This CDR3 reads CASRVTGELFF. The CDR3 coding sequence is TGTGCCAGCAGGGTCACCGGGGAGCTGTTTTTT.

The V gene is TRBV5-1, the J gene TRBJ2-3, with D unresolved. This CDR3 is 14 amino acids long. V was trimmed by 0 bases and J by 2 bases, leaving 7 bases between them. Germline V CDR1 and CDR2: SGHRS, YFSETQ. The CDR3 region is CASSLGGTTDTQYF. The CDR3 nucleotides read TGCGCCAGCAGCTTGGGGGGAACCACAGATACGCAGTATTTT.

For the CDR3, the DNA is TGTGCCAGCAGCTTGCAGCAGACAACCGGGGAGCTGTTTTTT. It specifies CASSLQQTTGELFF. V is TRBV5-4 and J is TRBJ2-2, with unresolved D. The CDR3 loop spans 14 amino acids. The germline V and J ends were trimmed by 1 base and 5 bases, with 9 bases remaining between them. Germline V gene sequence: CDR1 SGHNT, CDR2 YYREEE (reference sequence).

The V call is TRBV6-5, the J call TRBJ2-7; the match to TRBD1 covers 7 bases. The V gene's germline CDR1 is MNHEY and CDR2 SVGAGI. Trimming cost V 6 bases and J 6 bases; bases outside gene matches: 11. The CDR3 loop spans 14 amino acids. The CDR3 DNA reads TGTGCCAGCAGGGACGGGACAGCCTACCTCGAGCAGTACTTC. It specifies CASRDGTAYLEQYF.

This clone has only a few counts. The J gene is TRBJ2-2, the V gene TRBV6-4; D not resolved. V shed 3 bases and J shed 5 bases, with 16 bases lying between them. CDR1 and CDR2 from the germline V gene are MRHNA and SNTAGT. The CDR3 runs to 16 residues. For the CDR3, the DNA is TGTGCCAGCAGTGAAACTGTTACAGCCAGGACCGGGGAGCTGTTTTTT. Its protein product is CASSETVTARTGELFF.

The chain uses TRBV5-5 and TRBJ1-3; 7 bases agree with TRBD1. In germline, CDR1 is SGHKS, CDR2 YYEKEE (reference sequence). After removal of 4 bases from V and 0 bases from J, the junction contained 4 bases not matched to a gene. The CDR3 contains 15 residues. CDR3 loop: CASSRTGDSGNTIYF. The CDR3 bases are TGTGCCAGCAGCCGGACAGGAGACTCTGGAAACACCATATATTTT. The full variable domain, its missing parts supplied by reference TRBV5-5 and TRBJ1-3, is DAGVTQSPTHLIKTRGQQVTLRCSPISGHKSVSWYQQVLGQGPQFIFQYYEKEERGRGNFPDRFSARQFPNYSSELNVNALLLGDSALYLCASSRTGDSGNTIYFGEGSWLTVV.

The rearrangement links TRBV30 to TRBJ1-6, with TRBD1 matching 9 bases. Per the germline V gene, CDR1 is GTSNPN and CDR2 is SVGIG (reference sequence). The J segment lost 0 bases and the V segment lost 4 bases, leaving 10 bases of the junction unmatched. The CDR3 length is 18 residues. In DNA form, the CDR3 reads TGTGCCTGGACCCGGGACAGGGCCTCAAGCTCCTATAATTCACCCCTCCACTTT. Its protein is CAWTRDRASSSYNSPLHF.

The chain employs TRBV5-1 and TRBJ2-3, with TRBD2 matching over 11 bases. CDR1 is SGHRS and CDR2 is YFSETQ in the germline V gene. The CDR3 has 17 residues. J was trimmed by 2 bases and V by 4 bases; bases with no gene match: 9. CDR3 sequence (DNA): TGCGCCAGCAGCGTGGGAATAGCGGGGGGGCCCACAGATACGCAGTATTTT. This codes for CASSVGIAGGPTDTQYF.